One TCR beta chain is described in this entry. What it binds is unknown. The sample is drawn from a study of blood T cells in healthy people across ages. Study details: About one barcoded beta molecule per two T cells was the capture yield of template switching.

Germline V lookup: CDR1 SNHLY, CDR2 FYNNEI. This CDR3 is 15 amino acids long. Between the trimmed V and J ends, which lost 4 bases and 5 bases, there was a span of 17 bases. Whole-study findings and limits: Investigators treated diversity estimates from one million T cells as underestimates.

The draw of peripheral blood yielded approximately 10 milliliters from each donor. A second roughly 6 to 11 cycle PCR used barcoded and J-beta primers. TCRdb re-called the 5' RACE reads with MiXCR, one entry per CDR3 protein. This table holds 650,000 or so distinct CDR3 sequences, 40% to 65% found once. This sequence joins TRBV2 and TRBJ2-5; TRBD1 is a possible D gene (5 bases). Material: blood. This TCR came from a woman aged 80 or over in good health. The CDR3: CASSGQGALPETQYF. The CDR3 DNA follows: TGTGCCAGCAGTGGCCAAGGGGCGCTTCCGGAGACCCAGTACTTC.